The 22 T cell receptor beta chains in this list originate from one sample, sequenced in a study of identical twins (dated by TCRdb to about 2016). Library preparation was by 5' RACE. Reads for this sample came from an Illumina HiSeq 2000. The public sequencing data were trimmed at Q25 with fastp and processed into clonotypes with MiXCR by TCRdb, which kept only in-frame beta chains. Every CDR3 protein is listed once, alongside the most common genes and DNA of its rows. The sample table contains fewer than 800,000 distinct CDR3 sequences; only one count was recorded for about 7.6% of them. The ten largest clones capture 1.6% of the sample. The same data also went into a second study, on yellow fever vaccine responses in identical twins.

The sample consisted of PBMCs. The receptors were gathered from a woman under 30 in good health.

This clonotype was observed at least ten times. The chain couples TRBV7-8 to TRBJ2-5; tentatively, D is TRBD1 or TRBD2 (6 bases each). The CDR3 is 14 amino acids. Deletions cut 4 bases from V and 5 bases from J, with 14 bases between. Germline values: CDR1 SGHVS, CDR2 FQNEAQ. Written as DNA, the CDR3 is TGTGCCAGCAGCTATAGAGGGGGGATGGAGACCCAGTACTTC. This gives the protein CASSYRGGMETQYF.

This clonotype was seen at least ten times. The V call is TRBV20-1, the J call TRBJ1-5; D perhaps matches TRBD1 (5 bases). V was pared by 6 bases and J by 3 bases, with 18 bases between. The germline CDR1 and CDR2 sequences are DFQATT and SNEGSKA (reference sequence). CDR3 length equals 15 residues. CDR3 DNA: TGCAGTGCCTACCCTTGGGCAGGGCCCAATCAGCCCCAGCATTTT. It translates to CSAYPWAGPNQPQHF.

V is TRBV29-1 and J is TRBJ2-5; 10 positions agree with TRBD2. V gave up 7 bases and J gave up 5 bases; unmatched junction bases: 4. The CDR3 totals 12 residues. From germline, CDR1 is SQVTM and CDR2 ANQGSEA. CDR3 residues: CSGSGGLETQYF. The DNA of the CDR3 is TGCAGCGGTAGCGGGGGGCTGGAGACCCAGTACTTC.

The chain couples TRBV20-1 to TRBJ2-7; the D gene is possibly TRBD2 (5 bases). In germline, CDR1 is DFQATT, CDR2 SNEGSKA (reference sequence). This CDR3 comprises 13 residues. V lost 2 bases, J lost 4 bases, and 12 bases lay in between. The CDR3 DNA sequence: TGCAGTGCTAGAATTGCTAGCTCTTACGAGCAGTACTTC. The encoded protein is CSARIASSYEQYF.

This rearrangement joins TRBV10-3 to TRBJ2-1; D gene uncertain. From germline, CDR1 is ENHRY and CDR2 SYGVKD. This CDR3 is 14 amino acids long. Trimming shortened V by 0 bases and J by 4 bases, and 7 bases separated the two germline ends. This CDR3 is CAISESGQYNEQFF. CDR3 coding DNA: TGTGCCATCAGTGAGTCTGGTCAATACAATGAGCAGTTCTTC.

This clonotype has a count of ten or more. The chain recombines TRBV6-2 or TRBV6-3 with TRBJ2-7; D is unclear. Germline loops: CDR1 MNHEY, CDR2 SVGEGT. This CDR3 is 16 amino acids long. Trimming removed 2 bases at V and 2 bases at J, with 16 bases between. CDR3 residues: CASSYADMVGAYEQYV. The CDR3 DNA reads as TGTGCCAGCAGTTACGCCGATATGGTCGGAGCCTACGAGCAGTACGTC.

A few counts support this clonotype. The V and J genes are TRBV24-1 and TRBJ1-5, with 8 bases aligning to TRBD1. Trimming removed 5 bases from V and 6 bases from J; junction bases left unmatched: 5. Per the germline V gene, CDR1 is KGHDR and CDR2 is SFDVKD. This CDR3 contains 14 residues. The CDR3 sequence: CATSGHRGTQPQHF. The CDR3 DNA sequence: TGTGCCACCAGTGGTCACAGGGGGACTCAGCCCCAGCATTTT.

V and J are TRBV5-1 and TRBJ1-1, with TRBD1 matching over 7 bases. The CDR3 loop spans 15 amino acids. Germline lookup yields CDR1 SGHRS and CDR2 YFSETQ. V was pared by 4 bases and J by 4 bases, with 10 bases of the junction left unmatched. The CDR3 sequence is CASSRGGQVGTEAFF. CDR3 sequence (DNA): TGCGCCAGCAGCCGAGGCGGACAGGTCGGCACTGAAGCTTTCTTT.

This clonotype was seen a handful of times. The genes are TRBV12-3 or TRBV12-4 and TRBJ2-5; 8 nucleotides match TRBD2. The CDR3 consists of 15 residues. V dropped 3 bases and J dropped 5; count of bases not matched to a gene: 8. The CDR3 bases are TGTGCCAGCAGTTTGAGCGGGAGTCTTGGGGAGACCCAGTACTTC. Translating it yields CASSLSGSLGETQYF.

The sample holds many counts of this clonotype. This chain joins TRBV15 and TRBJ2-3; 9 bases agree with TRBD1. Germline values: CDR1 LNHNV, CDR2 YYDKDF (reference sequence). The ends lost 3 bases at V and 2 bases at J; junction bases unmatched: 3. The CDR3 runs to 15 residues. CDR3 loop: CATSRGTGTTDTQYF. The CDR3 DNA reads TGTGCCACCAGCAGGGGGACAGGGACCACAGATACGCAGTATTTT.

This sequence joins TRBV7-8 and TRBJ2-7; D possibly uses TRBD1 or TRBD2 (5 bases each). This CDR3 region has 14 residues. Germline values: CDR1 SGHVS, CDR2 FQNEAQ. V was pared by 2 bases and J by 0 bases, with 8 bases between. CDR3 amino acids: CASSLSGSSYEQYV. In DNA, the CDR3 is TGTGCCAGCAGCTTATCAGGGAGCTCCTACGAGCAGTACGTC.

The rearrangement joins TRBV12-5 to TRBJ2-1; D possibly corresponds to TRBD2 (6 bases). With 5 bases removed from V and 15 bases from J, the gap between germline ends came to 20 bases. Germline CDR1 reads LGHNT; CDR2 reads FRNRAP. The CDR3 runs to 13 residues. CDR3 protein: CASGPSDRERWFF. CDR3 nucleotides: TGTGCTAGTGGTCCATCGGACCGGGAGAGGTGGTTCTTC.

This clonotype was recorded many times. This chain connects TRBV29-1 to TRBJ1-3, with unresolved D. CDR1 SQVTM and CDR2 ANQGSEA come from the germline V gene. Trimming stripped 3 bases from V and 0 bases from J, with 6 bases between. This CDR3 region has 13 residues. The CDR3 nucleotides read TGCAGCGTTGAGTCGCTCTCTGGAAACACCATATATTTT. Its translation is CSVESLSGNTIYF.

In its sample, this clonotype was seen many times. This sequence joins TRBV12-3 or TRBV12-4 and TRBJ1-1, with D uncertain. The CDR3 totals 11 residues. V shed 0 bases and J shed 11 bases, with 7 bases lying between them. Here the CDR3 DNA reads TGTGCCAGCAGTTTAGCCCGAGGGGCTTTCTTT. Its translation is CASSLARGAFF.

In regard to this clonotype: At one of its ends the junction is not consistent with the germline gene, which may arise from a read error. The chain uses TRBV2 and TRBJ2-2; D possibly corresponds to TRBD1 (6 bases). The germline CDR1 and CDR2 sequences are SNHLY and FYNNEI. This CDR3 is built from 15 residues. This chain's CDR3 is CASSEGQLNTGELFF. The CDR3 DNA sequence: TGTGCCAGCAGCGAAGGACAGCTGAACACCGGGGAGCTGTTTTTT.

The genes are TRBV7-6 and TRBJ2-5; 10 bases align to TRBD1. CDR1 and CDR2 from the germline V gene are SGHVS and FNYEAQ. The CDR3 is 15 residues long. The V segment lost 3 bases and the J segment 3 bases; nucleotides outside the gene matches: 4. The CDR3 here is CASSFWTGGEETQYF. For the CDR3, the DNA is TGTGCCAGCAGCTTTTGGACAGGGGGAGAAGAGACCCAGTACTTC.

This clonotype was detected many times. The V and J genes are TRBV12-3 or TRBV12-4 and TRBJ2-7; no clear D. The V and J ends lost 2 bases and 3 bases respectively, with 8 bases between them. The CDR3 covers 13 residues. The CDR3 here is CASSLWGSYEQYF. CDR3 bases: TGTGCCAGCAGTTTATGGGGTAGCTACGAGCAGTACTTC.

This clonotype was counted ten times or more. The V call is TRBV12-3 or TRBV12-4, the J call TRBJ2-4; D remains unclear. This CDR3 is 11 amino acids long. Trimming removed 1 base at V and 10 bases at J, with 5 bases between. CDR3 sequence reads: CASSLDRIQYF. The CDR3, as DNA: TGTGCCAGCAGTTTAGATAGGATTCAGTACTTC.

This clonotype was detected a few times. This chain connects TRBV21-1 to TRBJ2-5; the table's TRBD2 call for D was not verified on the DNA. TRBV21-1 is marked as a pseudogene. The CDR3 runs to 16 residues. CDR3 in amino acids: CASSKGGWSRPETQYF. In DNA form, the CDR3 reads TGTGCCAGCAGCAAAGGGGGCTGGTCCCGGCCAGAGACCCAGTACTTC.

The V gene is TRBV5-1, the J gene TRBJ1-1; no firm D call. This CDR3 is built from 15 residues. Germline V gene lookup returns CDR1 SGHRS and CDR2 YFSETQ. The V gene lost 4 bases and the J gene lost 3 bases, with 16 bases spanning the gap. CDR3 DNA: TGCGCCAGCAGCCCCCAGGAGGGATTGGACACTGAAGCTTTCTTT. This encodes CASSPQEGLDTEAFF.

This clonotype has more than one count but fewer than ten. The V and J genes are TRBV7-9 and TRBJ2-6, with D hard to call. Germline V gene data show CDR1 as SEHNR and CDR2 as FQNEAQ (reference sequence). The CDR3 is made up of 15 amino acids. V was pared by 5 bases and J by 4 bases, with 12 bases between. The CDR3 loop reads CASSPPGQGANVLTF. For the CDR3, the DNA is TGTGCCAGCAGCCCCCCGGGTCAGGGGGCCAACGTCCTGACTTTC.

The V and J genes are TRBV20-1 and TRBJ2-5; TRBD2 matches 10 bases. This CDR3 has 15 residues. With V trimmed by 5 bases and J by 0 bases, 6 bases remained unmatched. Germline loops: CDR1 DFQATT, CDR2 SNEGSKA (reference sequence). CDR3 residues: CSAPRTSGYQETQYF. The CDR3 DNA reads TGCAGTGCTCCTAGGACTAGCGGCTACCAAGAGACCCAGTACTTC.